Below are 4 T cell receptor beta chains sequenced from a single sample in a study of blood T cells in healthy people across ages. Next came a second PCR, run for about 7 to 12 cycles, which used a sample-barcoded 5' primer along with a J-beta primer mix. TCRdb redid the calling of the 5' RACE reads with MiXCR, one entry per CDR3 protein. This table holds more than 500,000 distinct CDR3 sequences, 25% to 30% found once. Sequencing was done on a sample of blood. The receptors derive from a woman between 70 and 85 years old in good health.

Concerning this clonotype: The junction differs from germline at one of its ends, possibly a read error. CDR3 region: CASRFQAASSYEQYF. The CDR3 DNA reads as TGTGCCAGCCGTTTCCAGGCGGCTAGCTCCTACGAGCAGTACTTC. The chain carries TRBV27 and TRBJ2-5; D remains unclear. The J call could be wrong; TRBJ2-7 is a better fit for the DNA end. Germline CDR1 reads MNHEY; CDR2 reads SMNVEV (reference sequence). The length of the CDR3 is 15 residues.

This chain connects TRBV7-2 to TRBJ1-2; weak D call: TRBD1 (5 bases). The CDR3 runs 13 residues. The germline V gene has CDR1 SGHTA and CDR2 FQGNSA. Trimming shortened V by 5 bases and J by 2 bases, and 9 bases separated the two germline ends. CDR3: CASSMGRNYGYTF. Written as DNA, the CDR3 is TGTGCCAGCAGCATGGGACGGAACTATGGCTACACCTTC.

The sample holds a few counts of this clonotype. The chain recombines TRBV29-1 with TRBJ2-2, with 7 bases identical to TRBD2. The CDR3 is 15 residues long. The junction had 3 bases not matched to a gene; V was cut back by 0 bases and J by 2 bases. Germline V CDR1 and CDR2: SQVTM, ANQGSEA. CDR3 coding DNA: TGCAGCGTTGAAGATCTAGCGGAAAACACCGGGGAGCTGTTTTTT. As protein: CSVEDLAENTGELFF.

This clonotype was seen many times. The V call is TRBV7-2, the J call TRBJ2-5; D possibly corresponds to TRBD2 (6 bases). The V gene's germline CDR1 is SGHTA and CDR2 FQGNSA. The CDR3 length is 15 residues. V dropped 3 bases and J dropped 6 bases, with 17 bases sitting between them. CDR3 residues: CASSLSRAGLKTQYF. The DNA for the CDR3 is TGTGCCAGCAGCTTGAGTAGGGCGGGGCTGAAGACCCAGTACTTC.